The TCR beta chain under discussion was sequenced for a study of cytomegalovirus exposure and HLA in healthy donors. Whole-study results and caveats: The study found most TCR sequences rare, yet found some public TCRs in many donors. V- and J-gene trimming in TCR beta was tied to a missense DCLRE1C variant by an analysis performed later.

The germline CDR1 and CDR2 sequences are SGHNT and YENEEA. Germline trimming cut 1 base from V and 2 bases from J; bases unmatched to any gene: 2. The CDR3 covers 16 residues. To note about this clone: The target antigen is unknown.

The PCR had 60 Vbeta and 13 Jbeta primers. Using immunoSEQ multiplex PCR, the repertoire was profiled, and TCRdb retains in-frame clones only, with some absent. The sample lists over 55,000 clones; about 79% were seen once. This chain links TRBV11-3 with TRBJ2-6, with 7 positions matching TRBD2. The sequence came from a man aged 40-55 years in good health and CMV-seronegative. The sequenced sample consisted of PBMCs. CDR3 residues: CASSLGGGTGANVLTF. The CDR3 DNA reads TGTGCCAGCAGCTTAGGGGGGGGGACTGGGGCCAACGTCCTGACTTTC.